The clone carrying this TCR beta chain was counted at least ten times. Its target is unknown. These data come from a study of human T cells and chemical hapten exposure. General study results and limits: Sensitizing to DPC left TCRs with a frequency above 1 in 1000 unaltered.

TCRdb processed the RACE reads anew with MiXCR; each CDR3 protein has one entry. This table holds tens of thousands of distinct CDR3 sequences, about an eighth found once. Time point meaning: pre-sensitization, week 0. The treatment is: therapeutic diphenylcyclopropenone sensitization with weekly scalp DPC. Alopecia patients deemed DPC-suitable, aged 18 to 70, excluding pregnancy. The origin of this receptor is a woman in her thirties with alopecia areata. Some clones in this sample may be carry-over from other donors' samples. The specimen comprised whole blood, sampled in connection with sensitization to the hapten diphenylcyclopropenone (DPC).

CDR3 nucleotide sequence: TGCAGTGCTAGCGGGAGGGCTCAGTTAGGCAATGAGCAGTTCTTC. As protein: CSASGRAQLGNEQFF. The V gene is TRBV20-1, the J gene TRBJ2-1; TRBD2 matches 8 bases. The CDR3 has 15 residues. Germline values: CDR1 DFQATT, CDR2 SNEGSKA (reference sequence). J was trimmed by 6 bases and V by 3 bases; bases with no gene match: 10.